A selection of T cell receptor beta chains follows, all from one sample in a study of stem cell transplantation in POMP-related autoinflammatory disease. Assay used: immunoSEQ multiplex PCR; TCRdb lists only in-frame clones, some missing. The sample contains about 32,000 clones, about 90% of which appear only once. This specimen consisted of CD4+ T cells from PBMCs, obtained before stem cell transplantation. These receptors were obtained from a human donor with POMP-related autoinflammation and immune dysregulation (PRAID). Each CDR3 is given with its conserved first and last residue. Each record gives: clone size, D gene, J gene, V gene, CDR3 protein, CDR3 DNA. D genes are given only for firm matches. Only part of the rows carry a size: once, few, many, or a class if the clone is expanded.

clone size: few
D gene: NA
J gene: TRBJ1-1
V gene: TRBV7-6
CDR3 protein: CASSLSGANTEAFF
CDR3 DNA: TGTGCCAGCAGCTTATCGGGTGCGAACACTGAAGCTTTCTTT

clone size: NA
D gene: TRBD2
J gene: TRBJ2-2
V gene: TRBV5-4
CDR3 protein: CASSETIAGGELFF
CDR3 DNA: TGTGCCAGCAGCGAAACCATAGCGGGAGGGGAGCTGTTTTTT

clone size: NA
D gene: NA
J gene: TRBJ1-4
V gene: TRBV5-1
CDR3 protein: CASSFRGNNEKLFF
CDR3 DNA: TGCGCCAGCAGCTTTCGGGGTAACAATGAAAAACTGTTTTTT

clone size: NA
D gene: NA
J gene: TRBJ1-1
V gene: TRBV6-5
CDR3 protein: CASSYAGTTLNTEAFF
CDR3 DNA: TGTGCCAGCAGTTACGCCGGGACTACCTTGAACACTGAAGCTTTCTTT

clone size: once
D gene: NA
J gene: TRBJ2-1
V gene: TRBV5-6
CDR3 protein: CASSFRDASNEQFF
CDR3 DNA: TGTGCCAGCAGCTTCCGGGACGCCAGTAATGAGCAGTTCTTC

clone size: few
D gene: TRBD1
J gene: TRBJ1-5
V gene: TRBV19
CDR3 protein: CASRGQGGQPQHF
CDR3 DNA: TGTGCCAGTAGAGGACAGGGGGGGCAGCCCCAGCATTTT

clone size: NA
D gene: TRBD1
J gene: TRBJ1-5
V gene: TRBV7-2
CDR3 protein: CASSFRTGINQPQHF
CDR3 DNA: TGTGCCAGCAGCTTTCGGACAGGTATAAATCAGCCCCAGCATTTT

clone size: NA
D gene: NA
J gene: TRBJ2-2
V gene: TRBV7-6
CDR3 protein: CASSLEGRAHTGELFF
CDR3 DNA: TGTGCCAGCAGCTTAGAGGGCAGGGCACACACCGGGGAGCTGTTTTTT

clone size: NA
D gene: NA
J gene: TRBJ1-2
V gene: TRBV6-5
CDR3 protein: CACQGNYGYTF
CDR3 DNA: TGTGCCTGCCAGGGTAACTATGGCTACACCTTC

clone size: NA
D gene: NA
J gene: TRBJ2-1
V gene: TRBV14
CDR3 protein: CASSRPGREDEQFF
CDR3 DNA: TGTGCCAGCAGCCGACCGGGCAGGGAGGATGAGCAGTTCTTC

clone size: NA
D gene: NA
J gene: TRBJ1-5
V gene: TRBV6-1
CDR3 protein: CASSEALGFRGSRLDQPQHF
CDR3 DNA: TGTGCCAGCAGTGAAGCGCTGGGTTTCAGGGGCTCTCGCCTAGATCAGCCCCAGCATTTT

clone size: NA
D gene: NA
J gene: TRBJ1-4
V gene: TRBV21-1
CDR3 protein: CASSKGGYLCQGNEKLFF
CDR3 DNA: NA

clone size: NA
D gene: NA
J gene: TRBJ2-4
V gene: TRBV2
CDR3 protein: CASSVFLGSLAKNIQYF
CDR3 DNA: TGTGCCAGCAGTGTTTTCTTAGGCAGCCTAGCCAAAAACATTCAGTACTTC

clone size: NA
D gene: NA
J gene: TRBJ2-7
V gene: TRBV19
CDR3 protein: CASTQVGGSYEQYF
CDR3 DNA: TGTGCCAGTACCCAGGTAGGGGGATCCTACGAGCAGTACTTC

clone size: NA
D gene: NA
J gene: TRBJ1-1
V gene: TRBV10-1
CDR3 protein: CASSESGRLGDTEAFF
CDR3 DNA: TGCGCCAGCAGTGAGTCCGGCCGCCTAGGGGACACTGAAGCTTTCTTT

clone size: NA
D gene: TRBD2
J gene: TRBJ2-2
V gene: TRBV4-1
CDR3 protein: CASSQGRLAVLTGELFF
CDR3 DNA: TGCGCCAGCAGCCAAGGACGGCTAGCGGTTCTCACCGGGGAGCTGTTTTTT

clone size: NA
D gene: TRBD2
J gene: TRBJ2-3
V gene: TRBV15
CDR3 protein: CATSRGSRGGRDTQYF
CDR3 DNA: TGTGCCACCAGCAGAGGTTCCCGGGGGGGCCGAGATACGCAGTATTTT

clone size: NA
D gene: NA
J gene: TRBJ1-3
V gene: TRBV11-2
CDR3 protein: CASSLEGGSQRDTIYF
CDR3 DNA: TGTGCCAGCAGCTTAGAGGGGGGATCACAAAGGGACACCATATATTTT

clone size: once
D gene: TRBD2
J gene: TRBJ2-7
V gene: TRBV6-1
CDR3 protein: CASSGLAGAYEQYF
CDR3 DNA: TGTGCCAGCAGCGGACTAGCGGGAGCGTACGAGCAGTACTTC

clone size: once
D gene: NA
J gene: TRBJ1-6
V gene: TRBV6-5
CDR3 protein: CASSPTVGINSPLHF
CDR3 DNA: TGTGCCAGCAGTCCGACGGTTGGGATTAATTCACCCCTCCACTTT